A single sample gave rise to the 20 T cell receptor beta chains below, sequenced in a study of T cells in Graves' hyperthyroidism and ophthalmopathy. Regions amplified from RNA transcripts were the TCR beta CDR3 regions. A first-round RT-PCR of the TCR CDR3 used the HTBI primer set. TCRdb fed the multiplex PCR reads into MiXCR, producing one record per CDR3 protein. The table has 250,000 or so distinct CDR3 sequences, nearly 15% seen once; the top ten hold 30% to 35%. The source material was blood. These receptors originate from a woman in her forties or fifties with Graves' hyperthyroidism that later progressed to Graves' ophthalmopathy.

This clonotype has just a few counts. This chain links TRBV20-1 with TRBJ1-3; D may be TRBD1 (6 bases). Deletions cut 2 bases from V and 0 bases from J, with 14 bases between. This CDR3 has 16 amino acids. CDR1 is DFQATT, CDR2 SNEGSKA, per germline (reference sequence). CDR3 loop: CSARSPWTASGNTIYF. DNA of the CDR3: TGCAGTGCTAGATCCCCTTGGACAGCCTCTGGAAACACCATATATTTT.

This clonotype has ten or more counts. V and J are TRBV5-1 and TRBJ2-7, with D hard to call. The V gene lost 4 bases and the J gene lost 6 bases, with 23 bases spanning the gap. The CDR3 runs to 16 residues. Germline V gene sequence: CDR1 SGHRS, CDR2 YFSETQ. The DNA for the CDR3 is TGCGCCAGCAGCCTCGCCCAAGGGTCAGGTGCTAGCGAGCAGTACTTC. It translates to CASSLAQGSGASEQYF.

This clonotype was detected ten times or more. This rearrangement joins TRBV24-1 to TRBJ2-1; D perhaps matches TRBD2 (6 bases). The CDR3 is 12 amino acids. The germline CDR1 and CDR2 sequences are KGHDR and SFDVKD. The germline V and J ends were trimmed by 6 bases and 4 bases, with 6 bases remaining between them. The CDR3 loop reads CATSRGYNEQFF. The CDR3, as DNA: TGTGCCACCAGTCGGGGGTACAATGAGCAGTTCTTC.

The chain carries TRBV7-9 and TRBJ2-7; possibly TRBD1 for D (6 bases). The CDR3 length is 13 residues. Between the trimmed V and J ends, which lost 5 bases and 4 bases, there was a span of 12 bases. Germline V gene data show CDR1 as SEHNR and CDR2 as FQNEAQ (reference sequence). In nucleotides, the CDR3 is TGTGCCAGCAGCCAGCCGGACAGATACGAGCAGTACTTC. Its translation is CASSQPDRYEQYF.

There are many counts of this clonotype. This chain joins TRBV7-2 and TRBJ1-5; no reliable D call. V dropped 4 bases and J dropped 0 bases, with 10 bases sitting between them. Germline lookup yields CDR1 SGHTA and CDR2 FQGNSA. CDR3 length: 15 residues. The CDR3 DNA sequence: TGTGCCAGCAGCTATGGACGGAGTAGCAATCAGCCCCAGCATTTT. Protein sequence: CASSYGRSSNQPQHF. Looking up the rest from reference TRBV7-2 and TRBJ1-5 gives the full variable domain: GAGVSQSPSNKVTEKGKDVELRCDPISGHTALYWYRQSLGQGLEFLIYFQGNSAPDKSGLPSDRFSAERTGGSVSTLTIQRTQQEDSAVYLCASSYGRSSNQPQHFGDGTRLSIL.

The sample holds many counts of this clonotype. V usage is TRBV5-8 and J usage is TRBJ2-7; 7 nucleotides match TRBD1. The CDR3 has 14 residues. V shed 5 bases and J 5 bases; nucleotides not matched to a gene: 10. From germline, CDR1 is SGHTS and CDR2 YDEGEE. CDR3 sequence (DNA): TGTGCCAGCAGACGACAGGGTAGGTGGAACGAGCAGTACTTC. Encoded protein: CASRRQGRWNEQYF.

Many counts were recorded for this clonotype. The chain is built from TRBV2 and TRBJ2-1, with D possibly being TRBD2 (6 bases). Trimming shortened V by 6 bases and J by 5 bases, and 11 bases separated the two germline ends. This CDR3 region has 13 residues. Germline V gene sequence: CDR1 SNHLY, CDR2 FYNNEI. CDR3 coding DNA: TGTGCCAGCAGGGCGGGGCCCCACAATGAGCAGTTCTTC. Encoded protein: CASRAGPHNEQFF. The full variable domain, its missing parts supplied by reference TRBV2 and TRBJ2-1, is EPEVTQTPSHQVTQMGQEVILRCVPISNHLYFYWYRQILGQKVEFLVSFYNNEISEKSEIFDDQFSVERPDGSNFTLKIRSTKLEDSAMYFCASRAGPHNEQFFGPGTRLTVL.

In this sample, this clonotype turned up many times. The V gene is TRBV12-3 or TRBV12-4, the J gene TRBJ2-7; a weak D match, TRBD1 (6 bases). V gave up 6 bases and J gave up 0 bases, with 15 bases separating them. This CDR3 has 15 amino acids. CDR3 in amino acids: CASSPQGRRSYEQYF. Written as DNA, the CDR3 is TGTGCCAGCAGCCCCCAGGGGCGTCGCTCCTACGAGCAGTACTTC.

This clonotype was counted at least ten times. The rearrangement joins TRBV11-2 to TRBJ2-5; the D is unclear. V gave up 3 bases and J gave up 1 base, with 6 bases separating them. CDR1 and CDR2 (germline): SGHAT, FQNNGV. This CDR3 spans 13 amino acids. CDR3 DNA sequence: TGTGCCAGCAGCTTTGGCTCCCAAGAGACCCAGTACTTC. Translated: CASSFGSQETQYF.

The gene calls are TRBV19 and TRBJ2-7; D possibly uses TRBD1 or TRBD2 (6 bases each). From germline, CDR1 is LNHDA and CDR2 SQIVND (reference sequence). Trimming removed 5 bases at V and 7 bases at J, with 21 bases between. The CDR3 length is 15 residues. The CDR3 DNA reads TGTGCCAGTAGTCTCGGGGGCGGACTCGTATGGGAGCAGTACTTC. Amino acid sequence: CASSLGGGLVWEQYF. Complete variable domain (other parts from reference TRBV19 and TRBJ2-7): DGGITQSPKYLFRKEGQNVTLSCEQNLNHDAMYWYRQDPGQGLRLIYYSQIVNDFQKGDIAEGYSVSREKKESFPLTVTSAQKNPTAFYLCASSLGGGLVWEQYFGPGTRLTVT.

Remarks on this clonotype: Given a much more abundant clone one base away, this may be a read error. This chain joins TRBV3-1 and TRBJ2-7; unclear D gene. Germline CDR1 LGHDT, CDR2 YNNKEL (reference sequence). The germline V and J ends were trimmed by 5 bases and 3 bases, with 11 bases remaining between them. The CDR3 is 13 residues long. In DNA form, the CDR3 reads TGTGCCAGCAGCGCCTACCAGTTCTACGAGCAGTACTTC. This gives the protein CASSAYQFYEQYF.

This clonotype was found many times. V usage is TRBV5-1 and J usage is TRBJ2-7; the D gene is possibly TRBD2 (7 bases). V lost 4 bases, J lost 7 bases, and 18 bases lay in between. This CDR3 is 14 amino acids long. Germline V gene data show CDR1 as SGHRS and CDR2 as YFSETQ. CDR3 nucleotide sequence: TGCGCCAGCAGCGTCCGAGGGGGGGGGCAAGAGCAGTACTTC. This codes for CASSVRGGGQEQYF. Filled out from reference TRBV5-1 and TRBJ2-7, the complete variable domain reads KAGVTQTPRYLIKTRGQQVTLSCSPISGHRSVSWYQQTPGQGLQFLFEYFSETQRNKGNFPGRFSGRQFSNSRSEMNVSTLELGDSALYLCASSVRGGGQEQYFGPGTRLTVT.

This clonotype has at least ten counts. This rearrangement joins TRBV2 to TRBJ1-4; TRBD1 matches at 7 bases. Germline V gene data show CDR1 as SNHLY and CDR2 as FYNNEI. The trim removed 7 bases at V and 7 bases at J, leaving 9 bases unmatched. This CDR3 comprises 14 residues. The CDR3 spells CASNRQGGIEKLFF. The CDR3, as DNA: TGTGCCAGCAACCGACAGGGTGGAATTGAAAAACTGTTTTTT.

This clonotype showed up many times. V and J are TRBV5-1 and TRBJ2-7; 8 nucleotides agree with TRBD1. CDR3 length: 14 residues. The V gene's germline CDR1 is SGHRS and CDR2 YFSETQ. V lost 0 bases, J lost 7 bases, and 6 bases stayed unmatched. CDR3 DNA sequence: TGCGCCAGCAGCTTGGGGCAGGGGGCGTGGGAGCAGTACTTC. It encodes CASSLGQGAWEQYF.

This clonotype was observed at least ten times. This rearrangement joins TRBV20-1 to TRBJ2-7; 8 nucleotides align to TRBD1. Trimming took 0 bases from V and 6 from J; bases not matched to a gene: 10. Per the germline V gene, CDR1 is DFQATT and CDR2 is SNEGSKA (reference sequence). This CDR3 spans 15 amino acids. The CDR3 loop reads CSARDLRTGRSEQYF. Here the CDR3 DNA reads TGCAGTGCTAGAGATCTCAGGACAGGGCGGTCCGAGCAGTACTTC.

This clonotype was counted at least ten times. The chain combines TRBV15 with TRBJ2-3; the D call may be TRBD1 or TRBD2 (6 bases each). Germline-derived CDR1 and CDR2 are LNHNV and YYDKDF (reference sequence). V gave up 4 bases and J gave up 4 bases, with 12 bases separating them. The length of the CDR3 is 14 residues. In nucleotides, the CDR3 is TGTGCCACCAGCACGTGGGGGGCAGCAGATACGCAGTATTTT. Amino acid sequence: CATSTWGAADTQYF.

This clonotype was recorded many times. This CDR3 is CASSSAGGSETQYF. In nucleotides, the CDR3 is TGTGCCAGCAGTTCAGCCGGGGGCAGTGAGACCCAGTACTTC. The V gene is TRBV28, the J gene TRBJ2-5; possibly TRBD1 or TRBD2 for D (6 bases each). From germline, CDR1 is MDHEN and CDR2 SYDVKM. Trimming left V 4 bases short and J 5 bases short, with 14 bases between. This CDR3 has 14 amino acids.

This clonotype came up a few times. In nucleotides, the CDR3 is TGTGCCAGCAGTGAATCTCCAGCGAACACTGAAGCTTTCTTT. Amino acids: CASSESPANTEAFF. This chain connects TRBV25-1 to TRBJ1-1; D is unclear. The length of the CDR3 is 14 residues. From germline, CDR1 is MGHDK and CDR2 SYGVNS. Trimming removed 1 base from V and 1 base from J, with 7 bases in between.

J is TRBJ1-3 and V is TRBV28, with no clear D. Germline lookup yields CDR1 MDHEN and CDR2 SYDVKM. This CDR3 contains 12 residues. Trimming pared 8 bases from V and 6 bases from J, leaving 11 bases between. CDR3 nucleotides: TGTGCCAGCGGACTTCAGGAAAACACCATATATTTT. Translating gives CASGLQENTIYF.

CDR3 loop: CASSIALTSYGYTF. The CDR3 DNA follows: TGTGCCAGTAGTATTGCCCTGACAAGCTATGGCTACACCTTC. The rearrangement links TRBV19 to TRBJ1-2; D gene unclear. CDR3 length: 14 residues. Looked up from germline, CDR1 is LNHDA and CDR2 is SQIVND (reference sequence). Trimming removed 3 bases at V and 4 bases at J, with 12 bases between.